This entry lists 14 T cell receptor beta chains sequenced from one sample in a study of T cells in narcolepsy. Clones were read by immunoSEQ multiplex PCR, and TCRdb kept only the in-frame ones, dropping some. The sample lists 28,000 or so clones; more than 75% were seen once. The sample comprised CD45RA- memory CD4+ T cells from PBMCs. The receptors derive from a human donor with narcolepsy.

This clone came up once. V usage is TRBV19 and J usage is TRBJ1-1; D might be TRBD1 (5 bases). V was clipped by 4 bases and J by 1 base, with 10 bases between them. The CDR3 is 14 residues long. The germline V gene encodes CDR1 LNHDA and CDR2 SQIVND (reference sequence). The CDR3, as DNA: TGTGCCAGTAGTACAGCAGGGAAGAACACTGAAGCTTTCTTT. Amino acids: CASSTAGKNTEAFF.

The chain uses TRBV7-8 and TRBJ1-4; possible D gene TRBD1, 5 bases. CDR3 size: 16 residues. Trimming stripped 3 bases from V and 6 bases from J, with 17 bases between. CDR1 is SGHVS and CDR2 is FQNEAQ in the germline V gene. The CDR3 DNA reads as TGTGCCAGCAGCTTTTCTCTGGGGCAGACCGATGAAAAACTGTTTTTT. This translates into CASSFSLGQTDEKLFF.

This sequence joins TRBV5-6 and TRBJ1-4; D not certain. The CDR3 has 13 amino acids. Germline-derived CDR1 and CDR2 are SGHDT and YYEEEE. V was clipped by 2 bases and J by 7 bases, with 9 bases between them. The DNA for the CDR3 is TGTGCCAGCAGCTTCGGGTGGACTGAAAAACTGTTTTTT. This codes for CASSFGWTEKLFF. Using reference TRBV5-6 and TRBJ1-4 for the parts outside the CDR3, the full variable domain is DAGVTQSPTHLIKTRGQQVTLRCSPKSGHDTVSWYQQALGQGPQFIFQYYEEEERQRGNFPDRFSGHQFPNYSSELNVNALLLGDSALYLCASSFGWTEKLFFGSGTQLSVL.

The chain carries TRBV6-1 and TRBJ2-5; 9 bases are shared with TRBD2. Germline assignment: CDR1 MNHNS and CDR2 SASEGT. CDR3 length equals 16 residues. The ends lost 2 bases at V and 1 base at J; junction bases unmatched: 5. Here the CDR3 DNA reads TGTGCCAGCAGTGAACAGGTAGCGGGGGTCCAAGAGACCCAGTACTTC. Translating it yields CASSEQVAGVQETQYF.

The chain employs TRBV7-9 and TRBJ1-3; 7 nucleotides agree with TRBD1. CDR1 SEHNR and CDR2 FQNEAQ come from the germline V gene (reference sequence). The J segment lost 5 bases and the V segment lost 1 base, leaving 5 bases of the junction unmatched. The CDR3 consists of 15 residues. The CDR3 loop reads CASSLGGTARNTIYF. CDR3 coding DNA: TGTGCCAGCAGCTTAGGAGGGACAGCCCGAAACACCATATATTTT.

A word on this clone: Other DNA sequences in the same sample also yield this CDR3. The V gene is TRBV28, the J gene TRBJ1-2; TRBD1 is a possible D gene (6 bases). The ends were cut back, 2 bases at V and 8 bases at J, with 18 bases in the middle. The length of the CDR3 is 15 residues. Germline CDR1 and CDR2: MDHEN and SYDVKM. CDR3 sequence (DNA): TGTGCCAGCAGTTTAGGGGGGCGGGGAGTCTGGGGCTACACCTTC. Protein sequence: CASSLGGRGVWGYTF.

The chain combines TRBV18 with TRBJ2-5, with D possibly called TRBD1 or TRBD2 (5 bases each). V lost 2 bases and J lost 2, with 9 bases in between. This CDR3 is 14 amino acids long. Germline V gene sequence: CDR1 KGHSH, CDR2 LQKENI. CDR3 DNA sequence: TGTGCCAGCTCACCAGTGTGGGGGCAAGAGACCCAGTACTTC. The encoded protein is CASSPVWGQETQYF.

V gene TRBV7-8 combines with J gene TRBJ2-1; 7 bases are shared with TRBD1. The V segment lost 5 bases and the J segment 4 bases; nucleotides outside the gene matches: 5. CDR1 and CDR2 (germline): SGHVS, FQNEAQ. The CDR3 runs 14 residues. CDR3 sequence: CASSKWTGYNEQFF. The CDR3 DNA follows: TGTGCCAGCAGCAAGTGGACAGGATACAATGAGCAGTTCTTC. The entire variable domain, with the rest obtained from reference TRBV7-8 and TRBJ2-1, is as follows: GAGVSQSPRYKVAKRGQDVALRCDPISGHVSLFWYQQALGQGPEFLTYFQNEAQLDKSGLPSDRFFAERPEGSVSTLKIQRTQQEDSAVYLCASSKWTGYNEQFFGPGTRLTVL.

This rearrangement joins TRBV19 to TRBJ2-1, with no clear D. V was trimmed by 0 bases and J by 5 bases, leaving 8 bases between them. Germline-derived CDR1 and CDR2 are LNHDA and SQIVND (reference sequence). The CDR3 length is 14 residues. This chain's CDR3 is CASSIDLLDNEQFF. CDR3 nucleotide sequence: TGTGCCAGTAGTATAGATCTGCTAGACAATGAGCAGTTCTTC.

This chain joins TRBV2 and TRBJ2-1; D is perhaps TRBD1 or TRBD2 (5 bases each). CDR3 size: 11 residues. V was pared by 2 bases and J by 12 bases, with 8 bases between. CDR1 and CDR2 (germline): SNHLY, FYNNEI. CDR3 residues: CASSESGTQFF. DNA for the CDR3: TGTGCCAGCAGTGAATCGGGGACGCAGTTCTTC.

CDR3 loop: CASSVEGLSGNTIYF. The DNA of the CDR3 is TGTGCCAGCAGCGTAGAGGGGTTATCTGGAAACACCATATATTTT. The chain has TRBV9 and TRBJ1-3, with D maybe TRBD1 (5 bases). V was shortened by 0 bases and J by 1 base, with 8 bases between the two germline ends. From germline, CDR1 is SGDLS and CDR2 YYNGEE. CDR3 length: 15 residues. Based on the CDR3 plus reference TRBV9 and TRBJ1-3, the full variable domain is DSGVTQTPKHLITATGQRVTLRCSPRSGDLSVYWYQQSLDQGLQFLIQYYNGEERAKGNILERFSAQQFPDLHSELNLSSLELGDSALYFCASSVEGLSGNTIYFGEGSWLTVV.

This clone was seen only a few times. CDR3 coding DNA: TGTGCCAGCAGCCCGGCCTATAACACCGGGGAGCTGTTTTTT. It translates to CASSPAYNTGELFF. V and J are TRBV7-2 and TRBJ2-2; D is undetermined. Between the trimmed V and J ends, which lost 5 bases and 2 bases, there was a span of 9 bases. CDR3 length: 14 amino acids. Germline V gene sequence: CDR1 SGHTA, CDR2 FQGNSA.

The chain is built from TRBV4-1 and TRBJ1-1; D is uncertain. V was trimmed by 0 bases and J by 0 bases, leaving 8 bases between them. The CDR3 contains 15 residues. Germline CDR1 MGHRA, CDR2 YSYEKL. The CDR3 reads CASSQERSMNTEAFF. As DNA, the CDR3 is TGCGCCAGCAGCCAAGAGAGGAGCATGAACACTGAAGCTTTCTTT.

This chain links TRBV15 with TRBJ2-7; 9 bases match TRBD1. Germline CDR1 is LNHNV and CDR2 is YYDKDF (reference sequence). The ends lost 0 bases at V and 2 bases at J; junction bases unmatched: 5. CDR3 length equals 16 residues. This chain's CDR3 is CATSRDWGTGTYEQYF. The CDR3 region has the DNA TGTGCCACCAGCAGAGATTGGGGGACAGGGACCTACGAGCAGTACTTC.